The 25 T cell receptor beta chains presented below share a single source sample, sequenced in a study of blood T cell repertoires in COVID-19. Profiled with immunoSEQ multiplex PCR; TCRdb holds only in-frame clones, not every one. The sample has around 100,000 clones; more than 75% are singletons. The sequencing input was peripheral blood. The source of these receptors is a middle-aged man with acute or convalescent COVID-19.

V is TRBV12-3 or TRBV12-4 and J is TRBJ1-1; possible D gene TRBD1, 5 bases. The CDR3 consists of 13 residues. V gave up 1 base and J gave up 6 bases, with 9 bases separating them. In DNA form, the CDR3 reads TGTGCCAGCAGTTTAGTAACAGGTTCTGAAGCTTTCTTT. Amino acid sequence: CASSLVTGSEAFF.

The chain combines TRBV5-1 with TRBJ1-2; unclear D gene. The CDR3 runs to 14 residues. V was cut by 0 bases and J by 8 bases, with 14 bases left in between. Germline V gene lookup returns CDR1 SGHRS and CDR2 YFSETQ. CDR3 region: CASSLAGAGSGYTF. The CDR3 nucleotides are TGCGCCAGCAGCTTGGCCGGCGCAGGCTCCGGCTACACCTTC.

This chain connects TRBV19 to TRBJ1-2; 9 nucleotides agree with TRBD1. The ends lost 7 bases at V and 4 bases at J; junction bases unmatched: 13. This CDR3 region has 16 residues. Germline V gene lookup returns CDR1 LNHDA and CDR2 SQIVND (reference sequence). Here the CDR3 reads CASTPGTGIHGYGYTF. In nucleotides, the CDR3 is TGTGCCAGTACTCCGGGGACAGGGATCCACGGCTATGGCTACACCTTC.

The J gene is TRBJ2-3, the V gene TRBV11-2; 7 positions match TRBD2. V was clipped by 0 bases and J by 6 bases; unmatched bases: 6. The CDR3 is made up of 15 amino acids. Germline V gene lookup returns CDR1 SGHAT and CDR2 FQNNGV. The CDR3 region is CASSLEPWGGDTQYF. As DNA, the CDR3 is TGTGCCAGCAGCTTAGAGCCCTGGGGAGGGGATACGCAGTATTTT.

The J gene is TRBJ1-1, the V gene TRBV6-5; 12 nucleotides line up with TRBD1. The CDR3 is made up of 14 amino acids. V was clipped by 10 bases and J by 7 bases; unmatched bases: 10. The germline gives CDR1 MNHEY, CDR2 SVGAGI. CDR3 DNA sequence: TGTGCCACCCCTGGGGACAGGGGGCCAAGTGAAGCTTTCTTT. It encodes CATPGDRGPSEAFF.

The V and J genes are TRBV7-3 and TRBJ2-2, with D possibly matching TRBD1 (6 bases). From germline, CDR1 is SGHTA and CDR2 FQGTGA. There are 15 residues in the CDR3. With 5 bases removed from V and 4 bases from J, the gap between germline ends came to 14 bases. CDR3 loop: CASSRNGQSTGELFF. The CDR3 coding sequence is TGTGCCAGCAGCCGCAACGGACAGTCCACCGGGGAGCTGTTTTTT.

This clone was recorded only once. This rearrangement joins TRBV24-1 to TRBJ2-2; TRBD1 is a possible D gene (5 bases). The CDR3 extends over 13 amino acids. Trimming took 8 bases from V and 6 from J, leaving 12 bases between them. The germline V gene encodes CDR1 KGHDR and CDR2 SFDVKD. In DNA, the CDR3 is TGTGCCACCATGGGCAGGGCGGCCGGGGAGCTGTTTTTT. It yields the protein CATMGRAAGELFF.

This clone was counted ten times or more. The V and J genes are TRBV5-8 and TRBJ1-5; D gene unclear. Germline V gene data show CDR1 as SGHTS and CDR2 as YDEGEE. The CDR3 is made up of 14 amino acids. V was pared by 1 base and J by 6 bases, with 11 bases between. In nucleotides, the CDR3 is TGTGCCAGCAGCTTGACGTCAAAAGCTCAGCCCCAGCATTTT. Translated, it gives CASSLTSKAQPQHF.

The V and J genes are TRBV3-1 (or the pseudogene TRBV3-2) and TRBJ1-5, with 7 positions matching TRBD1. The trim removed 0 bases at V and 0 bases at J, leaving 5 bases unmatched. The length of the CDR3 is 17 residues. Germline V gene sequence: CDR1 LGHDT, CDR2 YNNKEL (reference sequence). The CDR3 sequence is CASSQDRDSYSNQPQHF. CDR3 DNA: TGTGCCAGCAGCCAAGATCGGGACAGTTATAGCAATCAGCCCCAGCATTTT.

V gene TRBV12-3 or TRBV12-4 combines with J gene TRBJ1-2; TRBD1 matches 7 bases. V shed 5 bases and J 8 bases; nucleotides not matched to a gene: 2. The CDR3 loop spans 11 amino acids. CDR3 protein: CASSDRVGYTF. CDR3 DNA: TGTGCCAGCAGTGACAGGGTGGGCTACACCTTC.

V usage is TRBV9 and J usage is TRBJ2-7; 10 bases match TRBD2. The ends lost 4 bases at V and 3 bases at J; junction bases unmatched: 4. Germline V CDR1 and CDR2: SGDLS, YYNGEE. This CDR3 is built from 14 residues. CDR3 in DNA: TGTGCCAGCAGCACCTCTAGCGGGGGCTACGAGCAGTACTTC. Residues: CASSTSSGGYEQYF.

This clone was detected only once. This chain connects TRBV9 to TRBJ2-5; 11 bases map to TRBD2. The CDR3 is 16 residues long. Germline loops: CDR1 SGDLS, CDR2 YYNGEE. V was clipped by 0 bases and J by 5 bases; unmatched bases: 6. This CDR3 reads CASSVGVSGGAETQYF. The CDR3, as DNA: TGTGCCAGCAGCGTAGGGGTTAGCGGGGGGGCGGAGACCCAGTACTTC. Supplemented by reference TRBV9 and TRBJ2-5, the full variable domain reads DSGVTQTPKHLITATGQRVTLRCSPRSGDLSVYWYQQSLDQGLQFLIQYYNGEERAKGNILERFSAQQFPDLHSELNLSSLELGDSALYFCASSVGVSGGAETQYFGPGTRLLVL.

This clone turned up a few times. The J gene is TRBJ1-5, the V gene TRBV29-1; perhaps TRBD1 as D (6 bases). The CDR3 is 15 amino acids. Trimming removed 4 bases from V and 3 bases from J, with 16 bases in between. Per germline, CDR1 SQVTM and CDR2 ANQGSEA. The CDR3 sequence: CSVVVNQGTNQPQHF. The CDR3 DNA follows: TGCAGCGTTGTGGTTAACCAGGGGACCAATCAGCCCCAGCATTTT.

CDR3 sequence reads: CASSLSGGAYNEQFF. The CDR3, as DNA: TGTGCCAGCAGCTTAAGTGGGGGCGCATACAATGAGCAGTTCTTC. This sequence joins TRBV11-3 and TRBJ2-1; D might be TRBD1 (6 bases). The germline V gene has CDR1 SGHNT and CDR2 YENEEA. The length of the CDR3 is 15 residues. Trimming removed 2 bases from V and 4 bases from J, with 12 bases in between.

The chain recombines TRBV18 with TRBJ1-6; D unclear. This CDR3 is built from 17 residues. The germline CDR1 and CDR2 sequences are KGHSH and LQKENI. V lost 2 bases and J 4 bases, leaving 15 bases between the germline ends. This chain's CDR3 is CASSPSTEPLYNSPLHF. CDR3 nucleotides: TGTGCCAGCTCACCAAGCACGGAGCCTCTTTATAATTCACCCCTCCACTTT.

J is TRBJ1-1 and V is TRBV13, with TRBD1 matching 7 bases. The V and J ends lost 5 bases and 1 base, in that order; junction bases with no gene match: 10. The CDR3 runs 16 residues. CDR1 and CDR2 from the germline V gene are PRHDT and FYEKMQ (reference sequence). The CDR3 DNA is TGTGCCAGCAGCCCCATGACAGGGACCGGGAACACTGAAGCTTTCTTT. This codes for CASSPMTGTGNTEAFF.

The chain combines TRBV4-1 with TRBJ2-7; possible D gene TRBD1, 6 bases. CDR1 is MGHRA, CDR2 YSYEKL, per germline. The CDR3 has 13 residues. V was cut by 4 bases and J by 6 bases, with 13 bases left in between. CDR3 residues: CASSPGTSVEQYF. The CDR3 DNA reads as TGCGCCAGCAGCCCCGGGACATCGGTCGAGCAGTACTTC.

CDR3 DNA: TGTGCCAGCAGCCTTACCCGTCGTGGGGGGGCAGGCAATGAGCAGTTCTTC. This encodes CASSLTRRGGAGNEQFF. The rearrangement uses TRBV27 and TRBJ2-1, with a possible D match to TRBD2 (7 bases). Germline V gene sequence: CDR1 MNHEY, CDR2 SMNVEV (reference sequence). Trimming took off 6 bases at V and 6 bases at J, with 24 bases between the two ends. This CDR3 is built from 17 residues.

Here the CDR3 reads CASSQDGGPRTMGWDTEAFF. CDR3 sequence (DNA): TGTGCCAGCAGCCAAGATGGCGGCCCCCGGACAATGGGCTGGGACACTGAAGCTTTCTTT. This chain links TRBV4-2 with TRBJ1-1; a possible D gene is TRBD1 (5 bases). V was cut by 0 bases and J by 3 bases, with 26 bases left in between. The CDR3 sequence is 20 residues long. Per the germline V gene, CDR1 is LGHNA and CDR2 is YNFKEQ.

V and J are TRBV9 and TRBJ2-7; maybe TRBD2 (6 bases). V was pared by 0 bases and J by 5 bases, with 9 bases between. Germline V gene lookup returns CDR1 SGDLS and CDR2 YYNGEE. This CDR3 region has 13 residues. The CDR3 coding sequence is TGTGCCAGCAGCGTAGGAGGGACTGACGAGCAGTACTTC. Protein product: CASSVGGTDEQYF.

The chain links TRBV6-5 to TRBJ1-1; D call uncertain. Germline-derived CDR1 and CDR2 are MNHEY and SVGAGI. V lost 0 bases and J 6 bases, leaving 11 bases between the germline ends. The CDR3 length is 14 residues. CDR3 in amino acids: CASSYSSSQPEAFF. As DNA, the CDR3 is TGTGCCAGCAGTTACTCGTCCAGTCAACCTGAAGCTTTCTTT.

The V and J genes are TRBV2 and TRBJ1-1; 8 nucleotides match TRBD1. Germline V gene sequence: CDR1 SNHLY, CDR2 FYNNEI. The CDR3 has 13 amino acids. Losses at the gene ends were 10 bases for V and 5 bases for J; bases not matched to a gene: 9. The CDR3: CAILSQGATEAFF. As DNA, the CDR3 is TGTGCCATCCTCTCCCAGGGGGCTACTGAAGCTTTCTTT.

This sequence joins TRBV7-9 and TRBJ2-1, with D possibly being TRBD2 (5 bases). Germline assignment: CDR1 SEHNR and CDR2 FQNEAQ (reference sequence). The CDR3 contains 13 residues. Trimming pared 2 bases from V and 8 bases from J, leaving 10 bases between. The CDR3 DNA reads TGTGCCAGCAGCTTACCGGGGTTGGATGAGCAGTTCTTC. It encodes CASSLPGLDEQFF. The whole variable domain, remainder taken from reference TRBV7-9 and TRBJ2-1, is DTGVSQNPRHKITKRGQNVTFRCDPISEHNRLYWYRQTLGQGPEFLTYFQNEAQLEKSRLLSDRFSAERPKGSFSTLEIQRTEQGDSAMYLCASSLPGLDEQFFGPGTRLTVL.

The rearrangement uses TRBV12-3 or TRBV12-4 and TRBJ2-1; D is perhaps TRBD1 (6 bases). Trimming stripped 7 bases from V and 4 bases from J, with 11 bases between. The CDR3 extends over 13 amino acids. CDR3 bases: TGTGCCAGCAAGACGGACAGTTACAATGAGCAGTTCTTC. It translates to CASKTDSYNEQFF.

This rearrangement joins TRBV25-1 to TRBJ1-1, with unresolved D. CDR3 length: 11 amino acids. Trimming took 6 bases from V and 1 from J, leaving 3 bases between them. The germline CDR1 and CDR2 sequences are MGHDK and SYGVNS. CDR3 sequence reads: CASSKNTEAFF. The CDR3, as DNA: TGTGCCAGCAGCAAGAACACTGAAGCTTTCTTT. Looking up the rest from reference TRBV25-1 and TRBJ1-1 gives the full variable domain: EADIYQTPRYLVIGTGKKITLECSQTMGHDKMYWYQQDPGMELHLIHYSYGVNSTEKGDLSSESTVSRIRTEHFPLTLESARPSHTSQYLCASSKNTEAFFGQGTRLTVV.